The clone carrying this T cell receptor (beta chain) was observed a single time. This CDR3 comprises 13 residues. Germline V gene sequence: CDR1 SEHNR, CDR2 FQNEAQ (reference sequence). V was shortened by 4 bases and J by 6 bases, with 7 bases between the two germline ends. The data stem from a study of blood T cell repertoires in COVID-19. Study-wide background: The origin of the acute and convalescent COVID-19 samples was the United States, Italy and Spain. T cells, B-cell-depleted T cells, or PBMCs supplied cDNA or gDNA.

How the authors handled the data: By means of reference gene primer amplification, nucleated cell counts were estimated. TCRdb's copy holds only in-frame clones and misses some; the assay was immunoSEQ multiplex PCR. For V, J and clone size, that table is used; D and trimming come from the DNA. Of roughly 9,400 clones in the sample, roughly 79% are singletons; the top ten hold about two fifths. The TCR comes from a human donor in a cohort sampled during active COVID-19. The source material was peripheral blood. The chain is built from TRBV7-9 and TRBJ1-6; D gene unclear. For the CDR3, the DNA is TGTGCCAGCAGCTATAATTCTAATTCACCCCTCCACTTT. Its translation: CASSYNSNSPLHF.